This entry lists 8 T cell receptor beta chains sequenced from one sample in a study of cytomegalovirus exposure and HLA in healthy donors (TCRdb year 2017). Receptors were amplified or captured by the immunoSEQ multiplex PCR assay. The multiplex PCR relied on a mix of 60 forward primers for TCR Vbeta segments and 13 reverse primers for TCR Jbeta segments. TCRdb provides this immuneACCESS table in a form limited to in-frame rearrangements. Some clones are lacking; in checked studies, under half of them reflect an unresolved V gene, and why the rest are absent is not known. A total of hundreds of thousands of clones appear in this sample, 78% of them only once. The ten largest clones capture more than 0.45% of the sample. Sequencing used PBMCs. These receptors came from a boy aged 5-17 years in good health and CMV-seronegative.

J is TRBJ1-2 and V is TRBV5-4; D gene ambiguous. This CDR3 is built from 12 residues. Looked up from germline, CDR1 is SGHNT and CDR2 is YYREEE (reference sequence). Trimming stripped 4 bases from V and 4 bases from J, with 8 bases between. Here the CDR3 reads CASSPRGYGYTF. The CDR3 DNA is TGTGCCAGCAGCCCCAGAGGCTATGGCTACACCTTC.

The chain recombines TRBV5-5 with TRBJ2-5; 8 bases are a match to TRBD2. The V and J ends lost 0 bases and 1 base, in that order; junction bases with no gene match: 2. This CDR3 has 15 residues. Germline CDR1 is SGHKS and CDR2 is YYEKEE (reference sequence). The CDR3 region is CASSLVAGTQETQYF. The CDR3 bases are TGTGCCAGCAGCTTGGTAGCGGGGACCCAAGAGACCCAGTACTTC.

J is TRBJ2-7 and V is TRBV10-1; D is ambiguous. CDR1 and CDR2 from the germline V gene are WNHNN and SYGVQD (reference sequence). V lost 6 bases to trimming and J lost 2 bases, with 5 bases between them. The CDR3 is made up of 11 amino acids. CDR3 sequence: CASSAAYEQYF. The CDR3 nucleotides are TGCGCCAGCAGCGCGGCCTACGAGCAGTACTTC.

The rearrangement joins TRBV5-6 to TRBJ2-5, with a tentative D call TRBD2 (5 bases). Trimming left V 4 bases short and J 3 bases short, with 16 bases between. CDR1 SGHDT and CDR2 YYEEEE come from the germline V gene. This CDR3 region has 15 residues. For the CDR3, the DNA is TGTGCCAGCAGCGGACTCTGGACGGTCAAAGAGACCCAGTACTTC. It translates to CASSGLWTVKETQYF.

The chain couples TRBV6-5 to TRBJ1-1; TRBD1 agrees at 9 bases. CDR3 length: 14 amino acids. The junction had 4 bases not matched to a gene; V was cut back by 5 bases and J by 3 bases. Per germline, CDR1 MNHEY and CDR2 SVGAGI. DNA for the CDR3: TGTGCCAGCAGTCTTGACAGGGGGGACACTGAAGCTTTCTTT. This codes for CASSLDRGDTEAFF.

The chain uses TRBV6-1 and TRBJ2-1; the D gene is possibly TRBD2 (7 bases). Germline V lookup: CDR1 MNHNS, CDR2 SASEGT. Trimming removed 6 bases from V and 6 bases from J, with 15 bases in between. There are 14 residues in the CDR3. CDR3 sequence reads: CASSRGLAVNEQFF. As DNA, the CDR3 is TGTGCCAGCAGCCGGGGGCTAGCGGTCAATGAGCAGTTCTTC.

The V and J genes are TRBV7-9 and TRBJ1-2; tentative D call: TRBD1 (6 bases). Germline assignment: CDR1 SEHNR and CDR2 FQNEAQ (reference sequence). V was trimmed by 5 bases and J by 2 bases, leaving 15 bases between them. This CDR3 comprises 15 residues. CDR3 sequence (DNA): TGTGCCAGCAGCCCTAGACCCCAGGGGAACTATGGCTACACCTTC. It specifies CASSPRPQGNYGYTF.

This clone was counted only a few times. The CDR3 bases are TGTGCCAGCAGCCAAGCGCTGGGGGAGGGCTATGGCTACACCTTC. Translating it yields CASSQALGEGYGYTF. This rearrangement joins TRBV4-2 to TRBJ1-2, with a possible D match to TRBD1 (5 bases). Germline V gives CDR1 LGHNA, CDR2 YNFKEQ. The length of the CDR3 is 15 residues. V lost 1 base and J 4 bases, leaving 13 bases between the germline ends.